This T cell receptor (beta chain) was sequenced in a study of beta chain features in type 1 diabetes. The germline V and J ends were trimmed by 8 bases and 0 bases, with 13 bases remaining between them. Germline V gene lookup returns CDR1 SNHLY and CDR2 FYNNEI. The CDR3 extends over 14 amino acids. Expressed TCRB transcripts were sequenced because the entire RNA isolate underwent reverse transcription. Some clones are missing from TCRdb's copy, which holds only in-frame ones; the method was immunoSEQ multiplex PCR. The sample lists 350,000 to 450,000 clones, roughly 13% occurring once. Comment on this clone: Its antigen is unidentified.

Study-wide findings and caveats: Within patients, naive, central memory and Treg TCRB repertoires seemed more similar than within healthy donors.

Purities over 95% were achieved in all sorted populations. The receptor was derived from a man aged 25 to 40 in good health. The sample taken for sequencing was naive CD4+ T cells from blood. This chain links TRBV2 with TRBJ1-2, with a tentative D call TRBD1 (5 bases). The CDR3 loop reads CASYGAGTNYGYTF. For the CDR3, the DNA is TGTGCCAGCTACGGGGCCGGAACTAACTATGGCTACACCTTC.